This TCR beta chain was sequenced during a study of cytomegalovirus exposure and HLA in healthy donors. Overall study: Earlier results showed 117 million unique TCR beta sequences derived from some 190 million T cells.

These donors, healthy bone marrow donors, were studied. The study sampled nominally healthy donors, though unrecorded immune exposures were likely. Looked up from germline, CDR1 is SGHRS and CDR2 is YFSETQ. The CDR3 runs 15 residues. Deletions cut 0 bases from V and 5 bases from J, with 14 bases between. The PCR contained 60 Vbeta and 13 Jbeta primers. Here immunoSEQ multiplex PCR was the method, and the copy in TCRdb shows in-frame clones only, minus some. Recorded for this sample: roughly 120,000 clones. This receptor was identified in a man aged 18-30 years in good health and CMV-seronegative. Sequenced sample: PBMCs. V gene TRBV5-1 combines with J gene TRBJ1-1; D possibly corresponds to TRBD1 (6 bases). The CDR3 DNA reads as TGCGCCAGCAGCTTGGCGGGGGGGCGCTGGACTGAAGCTTTCTTT. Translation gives CASSLAGGRWTEAFF.